Sequencing of this TCR beta chain was carried out in a study of post-analysis software for immune sequencing data. Looking at the study overall: Secondary progressive, relapsing-remitting and progressive-relapsing multiple sclerosis were among the included disease courses.

Per germline, CDR1 SGHTA and CDR2 FQGTGA. V was clipped by 5 bases and J by 8 bases, with 16 bases between them. This CDR3 is built from 14 residues. Notes on this clonotype: Antigen unknown.

Study observations and caveats: With TRBV5-6, TRBV5-1 and TRBV20-1 included, about 5 TRBV segments were more frequent in patients than in controls. The authors found that F measure strongly co-clustered same-batch samples.

cDNA libraries for TCR beta contained unique molecular identifiers. TCRdb used MiXCR to reprocess the PCR reads, holding one entry per CDR3 protein. The table records fewer than 850,000 distinct CDR3 sequences, about 43% of them present only once. Source material: blood. This chain uses TRBV7-3 with TRBJ2-1, with TRBD2 as a possible D gene (5 bases). This receptor was taken from a girl aged 10 to 17 with multiple sclerosis. The CDR3 here is CASSKISGVDEQFF. The CDR3 DNA follows: TGTGCCAGCAGCAAGATTTCCGGGGTCGATGAGCAGTTCTTC.